The next 11 T cell receptor beta chains were all read from a single sample in a study of blood T cells in healthy people across ages (dated by TCRdb to about 2015). Receptors were amplified or captured by 5' RACE. TCRdb records Illumina HiSeq 2500 as the sequencer. A second PCR of about 7 to 12 cycles was run with a J-beta primer mix and a sample-barcoded 5' primer. Using fastp trimming at Q25 and MiXCR clonotype assembly, TCRdb reanalyzed the public sequencing data and kept in-frame beta chains. Duplicate CDR3 protein sequences are folded into a single record with the most common DNA and genes. The table for this sample lists around 990,000 distinct CDR3 sequences; around 27% of them were counted only once. Approximately 0.79% of the sample is taken by the ten largest. These records were also assigned to another study, of T cells of mothers and their children.

The material sequenced was blood. All receptors derive from a girl aged 2-15 years in good health.

This sequence joins TRBV7-8 and TRBJ2-5; D unclear. V lost 2 bases and J 2 bases, leaving 9 bases between the germline ends. Germline V gene sequence: CDR1 SGHVS, CDR2 FQNEAQ. The CDR3 sequence is 14 residues long. The CDR3 spells CASSLSRLQETQYF. The CDR3, as DNA: TGTGCCAGCAGCTTATCTAGGTTACAAGAGACCCAGTACTTC.

This clonotype was detected only a few times. This sequence joins TRBV29-1 and TRBJ1-2; D is ambiguous. The CDR3 contains 14 residues. Germline CDR1 SQVTM, CDR2 ANQGSEA. Trimming cost V 7 bases and J 8 bases, with 23 bases left between them. The CDR3 reads CSAERAGSSGGYTF. The CDR3 nucleotides read TGCAGCGCGGAAAGGGCCGGGTCCTCGGGGGGCTACACCTTC.

The chain links TRBV28 to TRBJ2-5; 8 bases match TRBD2. Germline V gives CDR1 MDHEN, CDR2 SYDVKM. The CDR3 runs to 13 residues. V lost 8 bases to trimming and J lost 5 bases; unmatched junction nucleotides: 7. The chain's CDR3 is CASLSGTIETQYF. Written as DNA, the CDR3 is TGTGCCAGCCTTAGCGGGACTATCGAGACCCAGTACTTC.

This clonotype has just a few counts. The gene calls are TRBV20-1 and TRBJ2-3, with 10 bases identical to TRBD2. Germline V CDR1 and CDR2: DFQATT, SNEGSKA (reference sequence). CDR3 length equals 18 residues. V lost 7 bases, J lost 8 bases, and 24 bases stayed unmatched. CDR3 sequence: CSGAGTSVVRTKAGTQYF. The DNA of the CDR3 is TGCAGTGGGGCCGGGACTAGCGTTGTGAGGACCAAAGCCGGTACGCAGTATTTT.

This clonotype was found a few times. The rearrangement uses TRBV5-1 and TRBJ2-7; 7 bases match TRBD2. This CDR3 comprises 14 residues. V was clipped by 2 bases and J by 3 bases; unmatched bases: 5. Germline V CDR1 and CDR2: SGHRS, YFSETQ. This CDR3 reads CASSLTSANYEQYF. The DNA for the CDR3 is TGCGCCAGCAGCTTAACTAGCGCTAACTACGAGCAGTACTTC.

The rearrangement links TRBV2 to TRBJ2-5; 8 positions match TRBD1. The DNA end lines up better with TRBJ2-7; the J call may be wrong. CDR1 is SNHLY, CDR2 FYNNEI, per germline. The CDR3 has 14 residues. The CDR3 loop is CASRSGTGIVEQYF. The CDR3 nucleotides read TGTGCCAGCAGATCCGGGACAGGTATTGTCGAGCAGTACTTC.

This chain links TRBV13 with TRBJ2-7, with no clear D. The ends were cut back, 5 bases at V and 2 bases at J, with 10 bases in the middle. The CDR3 contains 13 residues. Looked up from germline, CDR1 is PRHDT and CDR2 is FYEKMQ (reference sequence). CDR3 sequence (DNA): TGTGCCAGCAGCCCATACCAGACCTACGAGCAGTACTTC. Amino acids: CASSPYQTYEQYF.

This chain links TRBV7-9 with TRBJ1-1; D is perhaps TRBD1 (5 bases). The CDR3 loop spans 14 amino acids. Trimming removed 7 bases at V and 6 bases at J, with 18 bases between. Germline CDR1 and CDR2: SEHNR and FQNEAQ (reference sequence). Written as DNA, the CDR3 is TGTGCCAGCACCCGAATGGGGGAGGGGTCTGAAGCTTTCTTT. Its translation is CASTRMGEGSEAFF.

The chain joins TRBV28 to TRBJ2-7; 7 bases agree with TRBD1. The germline V gene encodes CDR1 MDHEN and CDR2 SYDVKM. V was pared by 8 bases and J by 5 bases, with 12 bases of the junction left unmatched. The CDR3 has 14 amino acids. The CDR3 loop reads CASSGQLLVHEQYF. The CDR3 region has the DNA TGTGCCAGCTCGGGACAGCTATTGGTCCACGAGCAGTACTTC.

This clonotype was found a few times. The chain is built from TRBV29-1 and TRBJ2-2; no definite D call. V was shortened by 6 bases and J by 6 bases, with 8 bases between the two germline ends. The CDR3 runs 11 residues. Germline CDR1 SQVTM, CDR2 ANQGSEA. The CDR3, as DNA: TGCAGCGTCATACGTTCCGGGGAGCTGTTTTTT. It specifies CSVIRSGELFF.

This clonotype has a handful of counts. The chain links TRBV28 to TRBJ2-7; the D gene is possibly TRBD1 (6 bases). CDR1 and CDR2 from the germline V gene are MDHEN and SYDVKM. The CDR3 sequence is 13 residues long. V lost 5 bases, J lost 3 bases, and 11 bases lay in between. CDR3 in amino acids: CASSPGHNYEQYF. CDR3 bases: TGTGCCAGCAGTCCGGGACACAACTACGAGCAGTACTTC.